The 8 T cell receptor beta chains presented below share a single source sample, sequenced in a study of shared clonotypes between healthy human individuals. Clones were read by immunoSEQ multiplex PCR, and TCRdb kept only the in-frame ones, dropping some. Of around 2.5 million clones listed, roughly 93% were seen once; the top ten hold more than 0.35%. The sequenced sample consisted of naive CD4+ T cells from PBMCs. Specified subset: CD45RA+ positively selected. The receptor source for this set is a man aged 18 to 35 in good health. Some clones in this sample may be carry-over from other donors' samples.

For the CDR3, the DNA is TGTGCCAGCAGGGGGGCGTACGATACGCAGTATTTT. It yields the protein CASRGAYDTQYF. The chain joins TRBV28 to TRBJ2-3; possible D gene TRBD1, 6 bases. The CDR3 covers 12 residues. V shed 6 bases and J shed 6 bases, with 10 bases lying between them. The germline V gene has CDR1 MDHEN and CDR2 SYDVKM.

CDR3 region: CASSLAGLLNTEAFF. CDR3 nucleotide sequence: TGTGCCAGCAGCTTAGCGGGACTCTTGAACACTGAAGCTTTCTTT. The V gene is TRBV5-6, the J gene TRBJ1-1, with D perhaps matching TRBD1 (5 bases). Germline V gives CDR1 SGHDT, CDR2 YYEEEE. The CDR3 extends over 15 amino acids. Deletions cut 2 bases from V and 0 bases from J, with 11 bases between.

This chain connects TRBV11-3 to TRBJ2-2; 7 bases map to TRBD2. V gave up 4 bases and J gave up 7 bases; unmatched junction bases: 6. The CDR3 spans 14 residues. The germline gives CDR1 SGHNT, CDR2 YENEEA. In DNA form, the CDR3 reads TGTGCCAGCAGCTCGACTAGCATTGGCGGGGAGCTGTTTTTT. Protein: CASSSTSIGGELFF.

The chain recombines TRBV5-5 with TRBJ2-5; no clear D gene. Germline V gene sequence: CDR1 SGHKS, CDR2 YYEKEE (reference sequence). Trimming took 5 bases from V and 5 from J, leaving 7 bases between them. This CDR3 contains 11 residues. Here the CDR3 reads CASSGRETQYF. CDR3 DNA sequence: TGTGCCAGCAGTGGACGGGAGACCCAGTACTTC.

V and J are TRBV28 and TRBJ2-1, with 12 bases lining up with TRBD2. In germline, CDR1 is MDHEN, CDR2 SYDVKM. V was pared by 9 bases and J by 8 bases, with 11 bases of the junction left unmatched. The CDR3 runs 15 residues. As DNA, the CDR3 is TGTGCCAGTTTGGCTAGCGGGAGGGTGTCAGATGAGCAGTTCTTC. Translation: CASLASGRVSDEQFF.

There are a few counts of this clone. The genes are TRBV13 and TRBJ1-2, with 9 bases that match TRBD1. This CDR3 spans 15 amino acids. Germline trimming cut 5 bases from V and 6 bases from J; bases unmatched to any gene: 10. In germline, CDR1 is PRHDT, CDR2 FYEKMQ (reference sequence). CDR3 in DNA: TGTGCCAGCAGCACCTACCGACAGGGGGGAAATGGCTACACCTTC. This sequence encodes CASSTYRQGGNGYTF.

This rearrangement joins TRBV6-4 to TRBJ2-1, with 13 bases matching TRBD2. The CDR3 runs to 15 residues. Germline V gives CDR1 MRHNA, CDR2 SNTAGT. The V gene end was trimmed by 5 bases and the J gene end by 7 bases; junction bases not matched to a gene: 5. The CDR3 protein is CASSPGLAGANEQFF. The CDR3 DNA sequence: TGTGCCAGCAGTCCCGGACTAGCGGGAGCGAATGAGCAGTTCTTC.

The rearrangement joins TRBV19 to TRBJ1-5, with no clear D. Trimming removed 6 bases from V and 4 bases from J, with 13 bases in between. The CDR3 has 14 amino acids. Germline V CDR1 and CDR2: LNHDA, SQIVND (reference sequence). The CDR3 region has the DNA TGTGCCAGTAGCCCTTGGACCGGGAATCAGCCCCAGCATTTT. This codes for CASSPWTGNQPQHF.